The 3 T cell receptor beta chains below come from one sample, sequenced in a study of blood T cells in healthy people across ages. Primed by a sample-barcoded 5' primer and a J-beta primer mix, a second PCR proceeded for about 6 to 12 cycles. Each CDR3 protein is one row after TCRdb ran MiXCR on the 5' RACE reads. In the table there are about a million distinct CDR3 sequences, roughly two fifths of which are singletons. Sequences were obtained from blood. All receptors derive from a young man in good health.

This clonotype appeared many times. V usage is TRBV9 and J usage is TRBJ2-3; 9 positions agree with TRBD2. This CDR3 has 15 residues. The germline V gene encodes CDR1 SGDLS and CDR2 YYNGEE. J was trimmed by 6 bases and V by 0 bases; bases with no gene match: 5. The CDR3 DNA reads TGTGCCAGCAGCGTAGGCGGGGGGGCCTCCGATACGCAGTATTTT. It codes for CASSVGGGASDTQYF.

This sequence joins TRBV4-3 and TRBJ2-5; 7 positions match TRBD1. Germline V gene data show CDR1 as LGHNA and CDR2 as YSLEER. This CDR3 is 17 amino acids long. V lost 0 bases and J lost 11; bases outside the gene matches: 18. CDR3 amino acids: CASSQDLVPDRRNEQYF. The CDR3, as DNA: TGCGCCAGCAGCCAAGATCTGGTCCCGGACAGGAGGAATGAGCAGTACTTC.

The V and J genes are TRBV20-1 and TRBJ1-1; 8 bases match TRBD1. CDR1 is DFQATT, CDR2 SNEGSKA, per germline (reference sequence). V dropped 6 bases and J dropped 4; count of bases not matched to a gene: 7. There are 13 residues in the CDR3. The CDR3 coding sequence is TGCAGTGCCCGATCGGGGACAGGCACTGAAGCTTTCTTT. This gives the protein CSARSGTGTEAFF.